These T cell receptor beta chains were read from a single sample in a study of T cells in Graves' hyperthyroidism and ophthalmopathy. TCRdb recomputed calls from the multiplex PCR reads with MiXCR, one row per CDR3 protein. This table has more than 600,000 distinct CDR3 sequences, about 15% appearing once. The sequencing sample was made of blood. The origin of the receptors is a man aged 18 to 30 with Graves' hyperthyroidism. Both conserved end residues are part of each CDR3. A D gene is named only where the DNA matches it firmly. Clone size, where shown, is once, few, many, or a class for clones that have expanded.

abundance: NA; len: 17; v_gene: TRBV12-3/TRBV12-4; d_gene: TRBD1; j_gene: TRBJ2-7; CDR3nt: TGTGCCAGCAGTTACCCCTCTTGGACAGGGGAAAGGGGCGAGCAGTACTTC; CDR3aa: CASSYPSWTGERGEQYF
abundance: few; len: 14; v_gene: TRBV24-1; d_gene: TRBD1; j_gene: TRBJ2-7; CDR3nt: TGTGCCACCAGCGGGACAGGGGCAGGCTACGAGCAGTACTTC; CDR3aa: CATSGTGAGYEQYF
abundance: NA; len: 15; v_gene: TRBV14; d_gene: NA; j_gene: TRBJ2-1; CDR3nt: TGTGCCAGCAGCCAAGTGGCAGGGCGGCACAATGAGCAGTTCTTC; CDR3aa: CASSQVAGRHNEQFF
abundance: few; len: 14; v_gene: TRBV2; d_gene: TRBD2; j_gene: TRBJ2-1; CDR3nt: TGTGCCAGCCGGCCGCCAGCGGGATACAATGAGCAGTTCTTC; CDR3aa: CASRPPAGYNEQFF
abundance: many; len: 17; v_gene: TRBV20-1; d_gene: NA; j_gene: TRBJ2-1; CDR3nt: TGCAGTGCTAGAGATCAAGGCGGCAGCTACCCCTACAATGAGCAGTTCTTC; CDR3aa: CSARDQGGSYPYNEQFF
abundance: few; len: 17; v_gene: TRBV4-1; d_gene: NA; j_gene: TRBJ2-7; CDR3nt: TGCGCCAGCAGCCCACTCCCTGGGATGACAGTTGTCTACGAGCAGTACTTC; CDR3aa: CASSPLPGMTVVYEQYF
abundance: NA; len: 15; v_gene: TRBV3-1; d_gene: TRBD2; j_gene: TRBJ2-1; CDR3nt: TGTGCCAGCAGCCAGGTGACTAGCGGATACAATGAGCAGTTCTTC; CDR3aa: CASSQVTSGYNEQFF
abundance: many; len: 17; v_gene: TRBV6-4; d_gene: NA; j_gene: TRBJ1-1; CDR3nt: TGTGCCAGCAGTGACTCGAAAGGCCACGTCATGAACACTGAAGCTTTCTTT; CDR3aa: CASSDSKGHVMNTEAFF
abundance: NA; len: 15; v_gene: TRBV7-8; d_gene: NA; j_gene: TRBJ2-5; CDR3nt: TGTGCCAGCAGCTCCTTTAGCGAGAGGGCAGAGACCCAGTACTTC; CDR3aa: CASSSFSERAETQYF
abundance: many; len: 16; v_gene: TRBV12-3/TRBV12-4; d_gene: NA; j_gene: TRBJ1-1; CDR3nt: TGTGCCAGCAGTTTCGGCAGGGTAGCGGGAAACACTGAAGCTTTCTTT; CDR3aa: CASSFGRVAGNTEAFF
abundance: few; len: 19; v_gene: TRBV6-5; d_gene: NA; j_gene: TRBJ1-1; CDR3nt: TGTGCCAGCAGTTACTCGATTAGCAGTTTCGGAAAGTTCAACTCTGAAGCTTTCTTT; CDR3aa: CASSYSISSFGKFNSEAFF
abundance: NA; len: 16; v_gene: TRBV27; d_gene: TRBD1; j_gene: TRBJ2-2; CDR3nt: TGTGCCAGCAGTTTCCGGGACAGCTATAACACCGGGGAGCTGTTTTTT; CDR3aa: CASSFRDSYNTGELFF
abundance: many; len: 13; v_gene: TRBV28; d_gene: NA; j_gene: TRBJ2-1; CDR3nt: TGTGCCAGCAGTTTACCGGGGGACAATGAGCAGTTCTTC; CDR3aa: CASSLPGDNEQFF
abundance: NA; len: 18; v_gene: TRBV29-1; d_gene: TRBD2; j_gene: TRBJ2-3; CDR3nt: TGCAGCGTTGGACTCAACCTGGGACTAGCGGGAGGTACAGATACGCAGTATTTT; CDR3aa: CSVGLNLGLAGGTDTQYF
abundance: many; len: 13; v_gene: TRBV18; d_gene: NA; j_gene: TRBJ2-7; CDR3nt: TGTGCCAGCTCCGGTTCTGTAGCCTACGAGCAGTACTTC; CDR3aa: CASSGSVAYEQYF
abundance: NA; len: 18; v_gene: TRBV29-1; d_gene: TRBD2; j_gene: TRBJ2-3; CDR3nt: TGCAGCGTTGAAGGGGCTAGCGGGAGTAGTAGGCACACAGATACGCAGTATTTT; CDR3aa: CSVEGASGSSRHTDTQYF
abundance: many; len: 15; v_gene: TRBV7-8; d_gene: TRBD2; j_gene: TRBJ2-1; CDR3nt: TGTGCCAGCAGCACAGGGACTAGCGGGACGGATGAGCAGTTCTTC; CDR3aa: CASSTGTSGTDEQFF
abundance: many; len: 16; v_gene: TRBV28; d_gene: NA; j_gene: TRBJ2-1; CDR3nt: TGTGCCAGCAGCCTCAGGGGGGGGATAGCTTACAATGAGCAGTTCTTC; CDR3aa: CASSLRGGIAYNEQFF
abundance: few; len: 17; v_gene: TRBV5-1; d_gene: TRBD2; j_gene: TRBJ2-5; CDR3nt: TGCGCCAGCAGCTTGGTACTCCTAGCGGGAGATGAAGAGACCCAGTACTTC; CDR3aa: CASSLVLLAGDEETQYF
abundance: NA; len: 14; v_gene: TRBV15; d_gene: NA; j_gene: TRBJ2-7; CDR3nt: TGTGCCACCAGCAGAGACGGGGACACCCTCGAGCAGTACTTC; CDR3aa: CATSRDGDTLEQYF
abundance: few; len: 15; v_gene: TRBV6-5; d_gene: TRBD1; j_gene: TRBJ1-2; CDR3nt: TGTGCCAGCAGTTACTCTCCAGGGGGATACTATGGCTACACCTTC; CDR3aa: CASSYSPGGYYGYTF
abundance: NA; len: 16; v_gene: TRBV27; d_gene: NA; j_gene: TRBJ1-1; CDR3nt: TGTGCCAGCAGTTCACCACCGGGACCTCCGAACACTGAAGCTTTCTTT; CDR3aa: CASSSPPGPPNTEAFF
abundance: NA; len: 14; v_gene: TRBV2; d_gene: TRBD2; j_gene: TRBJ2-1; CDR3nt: TGTGCCAGCGAAGCTAGCGGCTCCTACAATGAGCAGTTCTTC; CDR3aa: CASEASGSYNEQFF
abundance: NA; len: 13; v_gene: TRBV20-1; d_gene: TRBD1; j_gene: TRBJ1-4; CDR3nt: TGCAGTGCCGTGGACAGGGGGCTTGAAAAACTGTTTTTT; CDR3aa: CSAVDRGLEKLFF
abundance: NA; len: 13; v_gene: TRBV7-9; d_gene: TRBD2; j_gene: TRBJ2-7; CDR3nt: TGTGCCAGCAGCCCGGAGCGGGGGAGGGAGCAGTACTTC; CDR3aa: CASSPERGREQYF
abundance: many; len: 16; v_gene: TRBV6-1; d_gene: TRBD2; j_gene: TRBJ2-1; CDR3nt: TGTGCCAGCAAACGGACTAGCGGGGCCTCCTACAATGAGCAGTTCTTC; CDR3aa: CASKRTSGASYNEQFF
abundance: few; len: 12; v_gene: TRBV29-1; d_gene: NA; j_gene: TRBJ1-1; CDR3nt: TGCAGCGCCGGTGGTATGAACACTGAAGCTTTCTTT; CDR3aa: CSAGGMNTEAFF
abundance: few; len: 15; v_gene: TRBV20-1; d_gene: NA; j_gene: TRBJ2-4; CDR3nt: TGCAGTGCTTCGCACCCCAAGGTGGACAAAAACATTCAGTACTTC; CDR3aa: CSASHPKVDKNIQYF
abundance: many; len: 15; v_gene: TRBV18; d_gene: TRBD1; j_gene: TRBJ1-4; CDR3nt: TGTGCCAGCTCACCGAGACAGGGGGAAGGTGAAAAACTGTTTTTT; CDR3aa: CASSPRQGEGEKLFF
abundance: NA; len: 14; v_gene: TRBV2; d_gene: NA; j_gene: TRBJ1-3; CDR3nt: TGTGCCAGCGCCCCCGACGGGGCTGGAAACACCATATATTTT; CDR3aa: CASAPDGAGNTIYF
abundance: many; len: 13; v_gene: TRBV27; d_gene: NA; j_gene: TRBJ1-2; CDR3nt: TGTGCCAGCAGCCCGGTGGGGACCTATGGCTACACCTTC; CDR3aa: CASSPVGTYGYTF
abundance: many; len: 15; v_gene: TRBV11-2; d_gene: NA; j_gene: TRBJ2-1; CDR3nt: TGTGCCAGCAGCCCGACCATGGGAGGTTTGGGGGAGCAGTTCTTC; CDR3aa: CASSPTMGGLGEQFF
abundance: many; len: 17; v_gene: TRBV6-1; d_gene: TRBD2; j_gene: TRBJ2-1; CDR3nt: TGTGCCAGCAGTCTTGGGACTAGCGGGAGGCCGTTCGATGAGCAGTTCTTC; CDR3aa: CASSLGTSGRPFDEQFF
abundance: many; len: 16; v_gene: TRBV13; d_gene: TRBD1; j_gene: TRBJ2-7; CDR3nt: TGTGCCAGCAGCACCGTCCGGGACAGGGGGGGCTACGAGCAGTACTTC; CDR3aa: CASSTVRDRGGYEQYF
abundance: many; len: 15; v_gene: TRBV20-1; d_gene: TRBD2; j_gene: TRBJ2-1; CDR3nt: TGCAGTGCTAGAGATGAAAAGCGGGGAAGGGAGGAGCAGTTCTTC; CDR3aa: CSARDEKRGREEQFF
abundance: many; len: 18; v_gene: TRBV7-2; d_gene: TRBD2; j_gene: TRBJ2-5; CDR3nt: TGTGCCAGCAGCTTAAGATCGAGCGGGAGGGTTTTAGGAGAGACCCAGTACTTC; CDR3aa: CASSLRSSGRVLGETQYF
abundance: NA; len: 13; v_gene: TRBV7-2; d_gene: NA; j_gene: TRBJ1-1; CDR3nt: TGTGCCAGCAGCCCCGGGCCAGCCATTGAAGCTTTCTTT; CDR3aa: CASSPGPAIEAFF
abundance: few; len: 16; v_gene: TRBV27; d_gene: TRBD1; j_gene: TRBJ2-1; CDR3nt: TGTGCCAGCAGTCCAAAAGGGGGCGGCAGATACAATGAGCAGTTCTTC; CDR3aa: CASSPKGGGRYNEQFF
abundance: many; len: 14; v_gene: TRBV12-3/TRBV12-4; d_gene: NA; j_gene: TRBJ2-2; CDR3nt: TGTGCCAGCAGACCTTACAGTGATACCGGGGAGCTGTTTTTT; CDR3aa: CASRPYSDTGELFF
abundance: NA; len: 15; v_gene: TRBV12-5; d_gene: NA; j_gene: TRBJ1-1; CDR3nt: TGTGCTAGTGGTTTGTCCGGACGGATGAACACTGAAGCTTTCTTT; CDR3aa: CASGLSGRMNTEAFF
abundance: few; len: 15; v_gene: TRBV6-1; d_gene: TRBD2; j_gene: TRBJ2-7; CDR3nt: TGTGCCAGCAGTGGACTAGCGGGAAGCTCCTACGAGCAGTACTTC; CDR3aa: CASSGLAGSSYEQYF
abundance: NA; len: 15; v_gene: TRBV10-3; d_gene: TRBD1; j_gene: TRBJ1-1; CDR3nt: TGTGCCATCAGCCAGACAGGGTCGGGGAGCACTGAAGCTTTCTTT; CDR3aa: CAISQTGSGSTEAFF
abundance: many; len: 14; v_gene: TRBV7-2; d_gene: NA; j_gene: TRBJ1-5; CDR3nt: TGTGCCAGCAGCTTAGGGATGAGCAATCAGCCCCAGCATTTT; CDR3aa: CASSLGMSNQPQHF
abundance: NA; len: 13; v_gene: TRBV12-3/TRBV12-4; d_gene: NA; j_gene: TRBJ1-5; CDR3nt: TGTGCCAGCAGTGGAGGGGTGAATCAGCCCCAGCATTTT; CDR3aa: CASSGGVNQPQHF
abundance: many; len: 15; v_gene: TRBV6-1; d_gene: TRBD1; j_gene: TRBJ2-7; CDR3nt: TGTGCCACCACTCCGGAAGGACAGGCCCTCTACGAGCAGTACTTC; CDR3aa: CATTPEGQALYEQYF